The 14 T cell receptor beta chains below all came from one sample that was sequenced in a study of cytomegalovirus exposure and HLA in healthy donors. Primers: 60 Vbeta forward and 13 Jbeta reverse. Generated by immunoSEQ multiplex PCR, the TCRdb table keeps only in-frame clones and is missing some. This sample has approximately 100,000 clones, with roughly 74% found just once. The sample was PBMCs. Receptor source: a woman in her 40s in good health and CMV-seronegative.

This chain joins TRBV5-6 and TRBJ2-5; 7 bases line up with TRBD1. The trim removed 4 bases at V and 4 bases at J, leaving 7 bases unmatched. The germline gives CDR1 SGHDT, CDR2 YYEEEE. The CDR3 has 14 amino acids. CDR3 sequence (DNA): TGTGCCAGCAGCACCACAGGGGCGGGAGAGACCCAGTACTTC. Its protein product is CASSTTGAGETQYF.

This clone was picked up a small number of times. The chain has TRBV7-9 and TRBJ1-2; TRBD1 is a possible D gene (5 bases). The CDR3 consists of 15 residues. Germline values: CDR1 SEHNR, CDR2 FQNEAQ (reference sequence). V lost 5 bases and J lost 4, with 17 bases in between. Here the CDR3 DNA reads TGTGCCAGCAGCACCCAGGGTGGGGGGGGCTATGGCTACACCTTC. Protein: CASSTQGGGGYGYTF.

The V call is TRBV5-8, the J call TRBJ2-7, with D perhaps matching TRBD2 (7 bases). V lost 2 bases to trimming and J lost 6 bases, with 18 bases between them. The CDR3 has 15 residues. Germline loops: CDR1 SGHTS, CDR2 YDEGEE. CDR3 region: CASSFLGGGTAEQYF. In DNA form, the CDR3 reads TGTGCCAGCAGCTTCTTAGGGGGAGGGACCGCCGAGCAGTACTTC.

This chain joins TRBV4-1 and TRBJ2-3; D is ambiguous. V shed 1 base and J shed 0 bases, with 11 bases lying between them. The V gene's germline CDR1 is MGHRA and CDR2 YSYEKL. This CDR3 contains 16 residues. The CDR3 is CASSQGLGRSTDTQYF. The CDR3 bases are TGCGCCAGCAGCCAAGGGTTAGGCAGGAGCACAGATACGCAGTATTTT.

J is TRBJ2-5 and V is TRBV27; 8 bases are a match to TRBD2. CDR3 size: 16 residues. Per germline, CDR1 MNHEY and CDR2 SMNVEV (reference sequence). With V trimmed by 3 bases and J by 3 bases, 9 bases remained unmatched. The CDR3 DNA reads TGTGCCAGCAGTTTTTCCCTACTAGCGGCGAAAGAGACCCAGTACTTC. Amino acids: CASSFSLLAAKETQYF.

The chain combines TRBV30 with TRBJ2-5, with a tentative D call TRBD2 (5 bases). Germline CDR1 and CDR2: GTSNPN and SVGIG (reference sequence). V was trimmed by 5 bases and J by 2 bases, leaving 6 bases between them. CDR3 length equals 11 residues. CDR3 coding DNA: TGTGCCTGGTCGGGGCAAGAGACCCAGTACTTC. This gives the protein CAWSGQETQYF. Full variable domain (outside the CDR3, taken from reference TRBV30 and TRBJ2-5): SQTIHQWPATLVQPVGSPLSLECTVEGTSNPNLYWYRQAAGRGLQLLFYSVGIGQISSEVPQNLSASRPQDRQFILSSKKLLLSDSGFYLCAWSGQETQYFGPGTRLLVL.

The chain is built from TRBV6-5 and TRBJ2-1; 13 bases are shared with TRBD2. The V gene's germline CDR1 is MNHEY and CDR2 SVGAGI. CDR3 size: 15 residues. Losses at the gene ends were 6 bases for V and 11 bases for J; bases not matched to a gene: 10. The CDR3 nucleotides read TGTGCCAGCAGCCGGGACTGGACTAGCGGGAGCAAGCAGTTCTTC. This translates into CASSRDWTSGSKQFF.

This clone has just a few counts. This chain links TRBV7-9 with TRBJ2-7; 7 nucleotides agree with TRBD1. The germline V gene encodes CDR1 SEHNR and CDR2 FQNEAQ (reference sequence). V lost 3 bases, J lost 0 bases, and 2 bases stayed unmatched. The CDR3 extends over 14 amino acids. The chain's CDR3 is CASSFRDSSYEQYF. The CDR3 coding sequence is TGTGCCAGCAGCTTCCGGGACAGCTCCTACGAGCAGTACTTC.

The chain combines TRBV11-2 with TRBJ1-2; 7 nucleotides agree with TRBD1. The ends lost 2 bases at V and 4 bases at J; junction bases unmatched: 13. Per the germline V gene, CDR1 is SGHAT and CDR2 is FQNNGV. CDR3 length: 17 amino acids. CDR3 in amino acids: CASSLSSKGTATYGYTF. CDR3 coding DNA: TGTGCCAGCAGCTTAAGTTCTAAGGGGACAGCTACCTATGGCTACACCTTC.

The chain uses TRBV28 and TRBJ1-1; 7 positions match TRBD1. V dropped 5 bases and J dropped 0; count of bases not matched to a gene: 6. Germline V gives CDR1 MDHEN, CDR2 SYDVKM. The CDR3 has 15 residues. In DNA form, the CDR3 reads TGTGCCAGCAGTACCCCCGGGACAGTGAACACTGAAGCTTTCTTT. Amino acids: CASSTPGTVNTEAFF.

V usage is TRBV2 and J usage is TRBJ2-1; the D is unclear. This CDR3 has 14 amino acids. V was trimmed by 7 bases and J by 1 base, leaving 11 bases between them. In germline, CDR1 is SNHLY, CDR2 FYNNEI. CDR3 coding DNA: TGTGCCAGCAACTCAGGCATGTCCTACAATGAGCAGTTCTTC. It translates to CASNSGMSYNEQFF.

The CDR3 nucleotides read TGTGCCAGCAGTTACTCTTGGGGGGACACTGAAGCTTTCTTT. Translating it yields CASSYSWGDTEAFF. V usage is TRBV6-6 and J usage is TRBJ1-1; maybe TRBD1 (5 bases). V was trimmed by 0 bases and J by 3 bases, leaving 8 bases between them. Per the germline V gene, CDR1 is MNHNY and CDR2 is SVGAGI (reference sequence). This CDR3 contains 14 residues.

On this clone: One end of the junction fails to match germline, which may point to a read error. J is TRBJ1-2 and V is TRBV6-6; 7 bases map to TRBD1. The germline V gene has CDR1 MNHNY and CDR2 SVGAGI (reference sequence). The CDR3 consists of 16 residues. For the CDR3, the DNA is TGTGCCAGCAATTACGAGACAGGGTCGCCCATTTTTGGCTACACCTTC. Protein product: CASNYETGSPIFGYTF.

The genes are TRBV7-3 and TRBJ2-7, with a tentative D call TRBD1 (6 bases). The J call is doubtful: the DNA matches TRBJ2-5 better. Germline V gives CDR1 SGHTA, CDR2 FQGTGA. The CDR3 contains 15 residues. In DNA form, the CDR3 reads TGTGCCAGCAGCTTTACAGGGCTCCCTGTGGAGACCCAGTACTTC. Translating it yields CASSFTGLPVETQYF.